This entry lists 5 T cell receptor beta chains sequenced from one sample in a study of tumor and adjacent non-tumor tissue in lung cancer. No cell sorting was done before RNA was extracted from the tissue. More than 3 cm separated this lung sample from the edge of the tumor. The library came from three nested PCR rounds adapted from ARM-PCR protocols. MiXCR, run by TCRdb on the multiplex PCR reads, gives a single entry per CDR3 protein. The sample consists of about 98,000 distinct CDR3 sequences, 80% of them appearing once. Sequenced: distant non-tumor lung tissue. The receptors were gathered from a man in his 60s with small cell lung cancer.

The rearrangement links TRBV11-2 to TRBJ2-3; D gene ambiguous. CDR3 size: 14 residues. Germline loops: CDR1 SGHAT, CDR2 FQNNGV. Trimming stripped 5 bases from V and 1 base from J, with 10 bases between. CDR3 in amino acids: CASSPFIRTDTQYF. The DNA of the CDR3 is TGTGCCAGCAGCCCCTTTATCCGCACAGATACGCAGTATTTT.

Details on this clonotype: At one boundary the junction diverges from the germline segment, which might be a read error. Here the CDR3 DNA reads TGCACCAGCAGTGAAGTACCTTCGGATGAGCAGTACTTC. This encodes CTSSEVPSDEQYF. The chain combines TRBV4-1 with TRBJ2-1, with D hard to call. The DNA end is a closer match to TRBJ2-7, so the J assignment may be wrong. The CDR3 runs to 13 residues. CDR1 and CDR2 (germline): MGHRA, YSYEKL.

The rearrangement joins TRBV6-2 or TRBV6-3 to TRBJ2-7; no clear D gene. V was pared by 2 bases and J by 7 bases, with 12 bases between. This CDR3 is built from 13 residues. The V gene's germline CDR1 is MNHEY and CDR2 SVGEGT. DNA of the CDR3: TGTGCCAGCAGTTACGGCAGCTCCAATGAGCAGTACGTC. Translated, it gives CASSYGSSNEQYV.

Notes on this clonotype: Compared with germline, one end of the junction differs, possibly owing to a read error. The gene calls are TRBV6-6 and TRBJ2-3; 11 bases align to TRBD1. This CDR3 contains 14 residues. Germline lookup yields CDR1 MNHNY and CDR2 SVGAGI (reference sequence). The CDR3 loop reads CVTDRGLGTDTHYF. DNA of the CDR3: TGTGTAACGGACAGGGGGCTTGGGACAGATACGCATTATTTT.

The chain carries TRBV5-1 and TRBJ1-5; TRBD1 might be the D (5 bases). V lost 4 bases, J lost 3 bases, and 11 bases lay in between. The CDR3 is made up of 14 amino acids. CDR1 is SGHRS and CDR2 is YFSETQ in the germline V gene. For the CDR3, the DNA is TGCGCCAGCAGCGCCGACAGTCCCAATCAGCCCCAGCATTTT. Translation gives CASSADSPNQPQHF.